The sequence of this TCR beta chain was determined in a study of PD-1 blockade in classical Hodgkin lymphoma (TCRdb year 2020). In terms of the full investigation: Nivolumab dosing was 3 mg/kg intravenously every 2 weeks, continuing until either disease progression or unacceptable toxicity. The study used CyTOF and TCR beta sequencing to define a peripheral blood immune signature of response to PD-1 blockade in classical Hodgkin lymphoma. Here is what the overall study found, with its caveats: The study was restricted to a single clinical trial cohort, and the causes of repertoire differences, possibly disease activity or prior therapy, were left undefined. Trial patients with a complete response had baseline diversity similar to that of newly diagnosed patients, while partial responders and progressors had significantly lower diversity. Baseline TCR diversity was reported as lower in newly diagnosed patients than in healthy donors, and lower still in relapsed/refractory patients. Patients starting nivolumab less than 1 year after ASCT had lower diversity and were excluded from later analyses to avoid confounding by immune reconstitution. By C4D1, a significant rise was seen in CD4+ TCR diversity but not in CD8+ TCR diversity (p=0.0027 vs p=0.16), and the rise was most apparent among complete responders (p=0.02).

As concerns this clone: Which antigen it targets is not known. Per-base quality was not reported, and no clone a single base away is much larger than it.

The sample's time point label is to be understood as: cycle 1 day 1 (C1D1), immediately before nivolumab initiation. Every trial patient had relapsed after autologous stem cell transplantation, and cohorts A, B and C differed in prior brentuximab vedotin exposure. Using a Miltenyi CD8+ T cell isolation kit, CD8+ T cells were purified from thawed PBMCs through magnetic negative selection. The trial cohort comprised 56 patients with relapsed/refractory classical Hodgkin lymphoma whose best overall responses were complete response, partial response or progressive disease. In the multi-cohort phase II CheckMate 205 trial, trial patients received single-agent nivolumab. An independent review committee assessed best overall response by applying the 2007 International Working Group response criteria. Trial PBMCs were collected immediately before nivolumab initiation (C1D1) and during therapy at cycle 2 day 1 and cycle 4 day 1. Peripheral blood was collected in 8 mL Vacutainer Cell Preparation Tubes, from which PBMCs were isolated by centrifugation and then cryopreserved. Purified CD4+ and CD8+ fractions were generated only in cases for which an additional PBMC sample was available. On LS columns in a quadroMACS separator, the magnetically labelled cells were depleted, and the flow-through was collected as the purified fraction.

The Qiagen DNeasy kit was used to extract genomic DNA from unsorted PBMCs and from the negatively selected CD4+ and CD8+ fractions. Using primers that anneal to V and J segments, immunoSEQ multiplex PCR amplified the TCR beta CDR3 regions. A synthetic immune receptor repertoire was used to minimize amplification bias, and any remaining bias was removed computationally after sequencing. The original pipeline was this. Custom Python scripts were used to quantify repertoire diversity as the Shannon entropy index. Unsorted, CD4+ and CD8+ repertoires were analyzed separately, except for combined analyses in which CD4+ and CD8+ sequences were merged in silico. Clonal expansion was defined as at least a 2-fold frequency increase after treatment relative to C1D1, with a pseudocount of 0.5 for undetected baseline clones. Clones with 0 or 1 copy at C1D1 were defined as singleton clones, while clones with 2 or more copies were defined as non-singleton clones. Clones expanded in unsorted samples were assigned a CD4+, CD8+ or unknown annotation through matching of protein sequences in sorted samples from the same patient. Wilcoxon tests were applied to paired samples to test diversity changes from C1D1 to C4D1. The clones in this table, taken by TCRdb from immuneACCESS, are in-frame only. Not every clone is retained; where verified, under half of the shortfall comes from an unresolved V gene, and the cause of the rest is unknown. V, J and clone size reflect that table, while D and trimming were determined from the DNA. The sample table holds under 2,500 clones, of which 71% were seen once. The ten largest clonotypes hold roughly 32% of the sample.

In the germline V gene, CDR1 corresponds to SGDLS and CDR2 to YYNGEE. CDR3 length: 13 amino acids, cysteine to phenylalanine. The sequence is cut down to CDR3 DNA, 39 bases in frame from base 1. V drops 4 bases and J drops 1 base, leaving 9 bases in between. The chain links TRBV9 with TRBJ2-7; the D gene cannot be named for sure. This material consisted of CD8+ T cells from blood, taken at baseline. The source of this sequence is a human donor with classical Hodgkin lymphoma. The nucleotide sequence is TGTGCCAGCAGCCCCAGGTGGTCCTACGAGCAGTACTTC. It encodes CASSPRWSYEQYF.